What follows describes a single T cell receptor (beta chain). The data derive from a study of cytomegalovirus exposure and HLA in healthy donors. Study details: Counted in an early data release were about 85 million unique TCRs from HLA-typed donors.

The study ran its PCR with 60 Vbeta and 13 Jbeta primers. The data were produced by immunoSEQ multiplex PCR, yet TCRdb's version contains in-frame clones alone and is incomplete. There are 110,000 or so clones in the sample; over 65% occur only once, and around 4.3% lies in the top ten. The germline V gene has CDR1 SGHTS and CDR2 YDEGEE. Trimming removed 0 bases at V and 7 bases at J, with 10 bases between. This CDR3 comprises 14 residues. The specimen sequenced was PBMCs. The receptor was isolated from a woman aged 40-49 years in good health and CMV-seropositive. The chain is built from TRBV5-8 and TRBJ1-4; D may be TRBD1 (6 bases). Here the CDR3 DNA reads TGTGCCAGCAGCTTGGTCGGACAGCCTGAAAAACTGTTTTTT. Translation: CASSLVGQPEKLFF.